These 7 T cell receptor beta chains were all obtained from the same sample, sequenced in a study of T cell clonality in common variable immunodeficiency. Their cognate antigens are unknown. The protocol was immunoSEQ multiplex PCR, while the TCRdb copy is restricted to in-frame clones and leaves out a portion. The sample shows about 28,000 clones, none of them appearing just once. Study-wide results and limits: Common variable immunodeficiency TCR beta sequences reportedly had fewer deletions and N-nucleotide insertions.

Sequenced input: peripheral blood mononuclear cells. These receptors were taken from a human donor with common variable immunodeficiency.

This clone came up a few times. Partial CDR3 DNA: TGTGCCAGCTCACCAAGGGGAGGGGGCACGAAGTCCTACGAG. This sequence encodes CASSPRGGGTKSYE. The complete CDR3 sequence is CASSPRGGGTKSYEQYF. V gene TRBV18 combines with J gene TRBJ2-7; the D call may be TRBD1 or TRBD2 (7 bases each). The sequence runs out 3 residues before the end of the CDR3; the remainder is reconstructed from the germline J gene. The CDR3 extends over 17 amino acids. Germline CDR1 KGHSH, CDR2 LQKENI. V shed 2 bases and J shed 1 base, with 18 bases lying between them.

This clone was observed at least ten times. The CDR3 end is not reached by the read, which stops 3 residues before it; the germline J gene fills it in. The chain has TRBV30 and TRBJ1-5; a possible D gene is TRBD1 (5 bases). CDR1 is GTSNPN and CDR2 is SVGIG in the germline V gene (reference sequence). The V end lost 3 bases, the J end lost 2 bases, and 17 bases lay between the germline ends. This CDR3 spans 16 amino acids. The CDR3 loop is CAWRDYYRIGNQPQHF. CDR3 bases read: TGTGCCTGGAGGGATTATTACAGGATCGGCAATCAGCCC.

CDR3 region: CASSRDRDFTDTQYF. CDR3 DNA, as far as it was read: TGTGCCAGCTCACGGGACAGAGATTTCACAGATACG. The chain combines TRBV18 with TRBJ2-3; 7 nucleotides line up with TRBD1. The read falls 3 residues short of the CDR3 end, and the missing part is taken from the germline J gene. Germline CDR1 reads KGHSH; CDR2 reads LQKENI. The CDR3 has 15 residues. V was clipped by 4 bases and J by 2 bases; unmatched bases: 6.

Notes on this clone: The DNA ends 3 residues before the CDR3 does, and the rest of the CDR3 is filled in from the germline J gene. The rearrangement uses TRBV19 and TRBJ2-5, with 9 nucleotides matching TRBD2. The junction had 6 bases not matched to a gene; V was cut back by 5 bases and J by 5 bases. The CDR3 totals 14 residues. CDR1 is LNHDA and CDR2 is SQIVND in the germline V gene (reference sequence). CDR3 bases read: TGTGCCAGTAGTTATGGACTAGCGTCGGAGACC. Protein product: CASSYGLASET. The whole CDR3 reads CASSYGLASETQYF.

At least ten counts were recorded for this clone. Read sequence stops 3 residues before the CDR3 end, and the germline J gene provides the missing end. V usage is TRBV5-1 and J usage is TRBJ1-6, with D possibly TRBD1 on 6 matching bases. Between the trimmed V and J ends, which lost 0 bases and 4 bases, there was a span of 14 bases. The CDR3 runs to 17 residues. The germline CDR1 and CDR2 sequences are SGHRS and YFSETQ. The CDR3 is CASSLVGGARYNSPLHF. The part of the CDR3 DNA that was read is TGCGCCAGCAGCTTGGTCGGGGGGGCTCGGTATAATTCACCC.

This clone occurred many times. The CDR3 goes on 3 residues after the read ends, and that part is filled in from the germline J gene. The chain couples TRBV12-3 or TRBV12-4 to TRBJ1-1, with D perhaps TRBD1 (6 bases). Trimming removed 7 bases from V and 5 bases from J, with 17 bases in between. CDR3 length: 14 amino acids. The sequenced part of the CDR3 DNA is TGTGCCAGCACCCTGGGGATTCAGGGGACTGAA. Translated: CASTLGIQGTE. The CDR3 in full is CASTLGIQGTEAFF.

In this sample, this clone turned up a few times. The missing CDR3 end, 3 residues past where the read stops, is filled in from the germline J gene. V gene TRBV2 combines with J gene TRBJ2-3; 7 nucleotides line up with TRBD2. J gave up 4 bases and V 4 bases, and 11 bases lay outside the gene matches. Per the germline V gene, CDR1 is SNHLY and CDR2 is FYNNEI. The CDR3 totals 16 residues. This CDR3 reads CASSAAGVSGADTQYF. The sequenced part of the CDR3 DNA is TGTGCCAGCAGTGCCGCGGGGGTGAGTGGTGCAGATACG.